Following are 12 T cell receptor beta chains from one sample sequenced in a study of beta chain features in type 1 diabetes. Expressed TCRB transcripts were sequenced, since all the RNA that had been isolated was reverse transcribed. Clones were sequenced by immunoSEQ multiplex PCR, and TCRdb holds only the in-frame ones, with some missing. In the table there are about 330,000 clones, approximately 10% of which are singletons. Sample: naive CD4+ T cells from blood. The source is a young woman in good health.

This clone was observed a handful of times. The gene calls are TRBV7-9 and TRBJ2-1; D unresolved. Trimming removed 2 bases at V and 0 bases at J, with 5 bases between. Germline V gene lookup returns CDR1 SEHNR and CDR2 FQNEAQ (reference sequence). CDR3 length: 14 amino acids. CDR3 coding DNA: TGTGCCAGCAGCTTAAGCGTCTCCTACAATGAGCAGTTCTTC. Amino acid sequence: CASSLSVSYNEQFF.

The J gene is TRBJ2-1, the V gene TRBV5-1, with TRBD2 identical over 16 bases. Germline V gene lookup returns CDR1 SGHRS and CDR2 YFSETQ. After removal of 5 bases from V and 2 bases from J, the junction contained 4 bases not matched to a gene. The CDR3 covers 17 residues. CDR3 sequence (DNA): TGCGCCAGCAGAGGGACTAGCGGGAGGGCCCCCTACAATGAGCAGTTCTTC. It yields the protein CASRGTSGRAPYNEQFF.

This clone was seen only a few times. The chain employs TRBV9 and TRBJ2-7; 14 bases match TRBD2. The germline CDR1 and CDR2 sequences are SGDLS and YYNGEE. With 4 bases clipped from V and 3 bases from J, the junction kept 12 bases outside the gene matches. This CDR3 is built from 18 residues. DNA for the CDR3: TGTGCCAGCAGCCCGGGACTAGCGGGAGTACTGGCTCTCTACGAGCAGTACTTC. The encoded protein is CASSPGLAGVLALYEQYF.

In its sample, this clone was seen a few times. The chain has TRBV27 and TRBJ2-1; D might be TRBD2 (6 bases). The V end was cut by 8 bases, the J end by 5 bases, with 16 bases between. CDR3 length: 14 residues. Germline values: CDR1 MNHEY, CDR2 SMNVEV (reference sequence). The CDR3 nucleotides are TGTGCCAGCGGCCACCTAGCGATCAACAATGAGCAGTTCTTC. It specifies CASGHLAINNEQFF.

The V gene is TRBV5-4, the J gene TRBJ2-7; 7 nucleotides agree with TRBD2. The germline gives CDR1 SGHNT, CDR2 YYREEE (reference sequence). V was pared by 0 bases and J by 3 bases, with 6 bases of the junction left unmatched. The CDR3 runs to 15 residues. CDR3 protein: CASSLDVGGSYEQYF. For the CDR3, the DNA is TGTGCCAGCAGCTTGGATGTTGGCGGGAGCTACGAGCAGTACTTC.

There are a few counts of this clone. The chain carries TRBV5-1 and TRBJ1-2; 7 nucleotides line up with TRBD1. The CDR3 totals 16 residues. V dropped 3 bases and J dropped 2; count of bases not matched to a gene: 10. Germline V gene data show CDR1 as SGHRS and CDR2 as YFSETQ. The CDR3 DNA sequence: TGCGCCAGCAGCTCCCGGGACAGCCCGACGAACTATGGCTACACCTTC. Amino acid sequence: CASSSRDSPTNYGYTF.

The chain employs TRBV29-1 and TRBJ2-7; 9 bases fit TRBD2. V lost 6 bases to trimming and J lost 4 bases; unmatched junction nucleotides: 4. The CDR3 runs 12 residues. CDR1 is SQVTM, CDR2 ANQGSEA, per germline. The CDR3, as DNA: TGCAGCGTCCCAAGCGGGGGGTACGAGCAGTACTTC. Translated: CSVPSGGYEQYF.

This clone was seen only a few times. The identical CDR3 is also encoded by other nucleotide sequences in the sample. The gene calls are TRBV5-1 and TRBJ2-7; 7 nucleotides match TRBD1. CDR1 is SGHRS and CDR2 is YFSETQ in the germline V gene. The J segment lost 3 bases and the V segment lost 4 bases, leaving 4 bases of the junction unmatched. The CDR3 is made up of 13 amino acids. CDR3 nucleotides: TGCGCCAGCAGCCTAGACAGGGTCTACGAGCAGTACTTC. It specifies CASSLDRVYEQYF.

There are a few counts of this clone. The chain uses TRBV7-9 and TRBJ2-5; 7 bases are shared with TRBD2. This CDR3 contains 14 residues. V gave up 5 bases and J gave up 6 bases; unmatched junction bases: 9. CDR1 is SEHNR, CDR2 FQNEAQ, per germline (reference sequence). The chain's CDR3 is CASSLTQGGQTQYF. DNA of the CDR3: TGTGCCAGCAGCCTGACTCAGGGAGGGCAGACCCAGTACTTC. Complete variable domain (other parts from reference TRBV7-9 and TRBJ2-5): DTGVSQNPRHKITKRGQNVTFRCDPISEHNRLYWYRQTLGQGPEFLTYFQNEAQLEKSRLLSDRFSAERPKGSFSTLEIQRTEQGDSAMYLCASSLTQGGQTQYFGPGTRLLVL.

This chain connects TRBV5-1 to TRBJ1-1, with unresolved D. CDR3 length: 13 residues. V lost 0 bases, J lost 4 bases, and 7 bases lay in between. Germline-derived CDR1 and CDR2 are SGHRS and YFSETQ. Here the CDR3 DNA reads TGCGCCAGCAGCTTGGACAGTACCACTGAAGCTTTCTTT. Translating gives CASSLDSTTEAFF.

There are a few counts of this clone. The CDR3 region has the DNA TGTGCCAGCAGCCAGAGTAACAGGGCCAGCGAGCAGTACTTC. Translation: CASSQSNRASEQYF. The V gene is TRBV14, the J gene TRBJ2-7, with D tentatively TRBD1 (6 bases). V dropped 3 bases and J dropped 6 bases, with 15 bases sitting between them. This CDR3 region has 14 residues. The germline V gene has CDR1 SGHDN and CDR2 FVKESK.

The CDR3 here is CASSTGDREYAYEQYF. The CDR3, as DNA: TGTGCCAGCAGCACCGGGGACAGGGAGTATGCCTACGAGCAGTACTTC. The rearrangement links TRBV7-9 to TRBJ2-7, with TRBD1 identical over 9 bases. There are 16 residues in the CDR3. The V segment lost 5 bases and the J segment 2 bases; nucleotides outside the gene matches: 10. Germline V CDR1 and CDR2: SEHNR, FQNEAQ (reference sequence). The complete variable domain, with remaining parts taken from reference TRBV7-9 and TRBJ2-7, reads DTGVSQNPRHKITKRGQNVTFRCDPISEHNRLYWYRQTLGQGPEFLTYFQNEAQLEKSRLLSDRFSAERPKGSFSTLEIQRTEQGDSAMYLCASSTGDREYAYEQYFGPGTRLTVT.